A selection of T cell receptor beta chains follows, all from one sample in a study of CD8 T cells in Susac syndrome. TCRdb reanalysed the immunoSEQ multiplex PCR reads using MiXCR and keeps one entry per CDR3 protein. The sample holds some 120,000 distinct CDR3 sequences, around 94% seen once. The specimen was CD8+ T cells from PBMCs. The receptor set was obtained from a human donor with Susac syndrome. CDR3s include the opening cysteine and the closing phenylalanine or tryptophan. A D gene is named only where the DNA matches it firmly. Not every row has a clone size; where given, it reads once, few, many or a size class.

>NA|NA|TRBV4-1|TRBJ1-1
TGCGCCAGCAGCCCTTGGGCCAGCTTCACTGAAGCTTTCTTT
CASSPWASFTEAFF
>TRBD1|NA|TRBV7-9|TRBJ1-5
TGTGCCAGCAGCTACCGACAGGGGCAGCCCCAGCATTTT
CASSYRQGQPQHF
>NA|NA|TRBV9|TRBJ2-5
TGTGCCAGCAGCGTAGCTTGGGTTGGTGAGACCCAGTACTTC
CASSVAWVGETQYF
>NA|NA|TRBV12-3/TRBV12-4|TRBJ2-1
TGTGCCAGCAGTTTAGACTCCGTCGCTAGCGCTGACAATGAGCAGTTCTTC
CASSLDSVASADNEQFF
>TRBD1|NA|TRBV12-3/TRBV12-4|TRBJ2-5
TGTGCCAGCAGCCCCGGGACAGGAGACATGACCCAGTACTTC
CASSPGTGDMTQYF
>TRBD1|NA|TRBV7-9|TRBJ1-5
TGTGCCAGCAGCTTGACAGGGGGCGCGGGTCAGCCCCAGCATTTT
CASSLTGGAGQPQHF
>TRBD2|NA|TRBV7-2|TRBJ2-6
TGTGCCAGCAGCTTAGGGCCAGCGGGAGGCTCTGGGGCCAACGTCCTGACTTTC
CASSLGPAGGSGANVLTF
>NA|NA|TRBV7-9|TRBJ2-1
TGTGCCAGCAGCTTAGTTGGCAGAGACAATGAGCAGTTCTTC
CASSLVGRDNEQFF
>TRBD1|NA|TRBV5-6|TRBJ2-5
TGTGCCAGCAGCCCTACAGGGGACGTTACCCAGTACTTC
CASSPTGDVTQYF
>NA|NA|TRBV27|TRBJ2-7
TGTGCCAGCAGGGGCGTCGGAAGGGCCTACGAGCAGTACTTC
CASRGVGRAYEQYF
>NA|NA|TRBV5-6|TRBJ2-5
TGTGCCAGCAGCTTGGCTGGGCCAGCGGAGACCCAGTACTTC
CASSLAGPAETQYF
>TRBD2|NA|TRBV3-1|TRBJ2-1
TGTGCCAGCAGCCAAGATCCCTTTAGGGAGGGCCTAGTGAATGAGCAGTTCTTC
CASSQDPFREGLVNEQFF
>TRBD2|NA|TRBV4-1|TRBJ2-5
TGCGCCAGCAGCAGGTTGCGAAGCGGGAGTGCTGTAGAGACCCAGTACTTC
CASSRLRSGSAVETQYF
>TRBD1|NA|TRBV30|TRBJ1-5
TGTGCCTGGAGCGGACCGGGACAGGGGGCAAGGTTGGCCCAGCATTTT
CAWSGPGQGARLAQHF
>TRBD1|NA|TRBV12-3/TRBV12-4|TRBJ1-2
TGTGCCAGCAGTTACGGGACAGGGGGCGGCTATGGCTACACCTTC
CASSYGTGGGYGYTF
>NA|once|TRBV9|TRBJ2-7
TGTGCCAGCAGCCCGGTCCAGAAGGGTGAAAGGGAGCAGTACTTC
CASSPVQKGEREQYF
>TRBD2|NA|TRBV5-4|TRBJ2-7
TGTGCCAGCAGCGCCGCGACTAGCGGATCCTACGAGCAGTACTTC
CASSAATSGSYEQYF
>NA|NA|TRBV12-3/TRBV12-4|TRBJ1-2
TGTGCCAGCAGTTTAGCAGGGGCAGGAGGCTACACCTTC
CASSLAGAGGYTF
>NA|NA|TRBV6-2/TRBV6-3|TRBJ2-1
TGTGCCAGCACCGACGGGGCCTCCTACAATGAGCAGTTCTTC
CASTDGASYNEQFF
>NA|once|TRBV5-8|TRBJ2-1
TGTGCCAGCAGCTTGGTTATCTCAATGGGGGGCTCGTCCTACAATGAGCAGTTCTTC
CASSLVISMGGSSYNEQFF
>NA|NA|TRBV27|TRBJ2-1
TGTGCCAGCAGAAAGGACAGCAACTCCTACAATGAGCAGTTCTTC
CASRKDSNSYNEQFF
>TRBD2|NA|TRBV5-4|TRBJ2-3
TGTGCCAGCAGCTTGGATCCCTCGACTAGCGGGGGTACAGATACGCAGTATTTT
CASSLDPSTSGGTDTQYF
>TRBD1|NA|TRBV4-1|TRBJ1-5
TGCGCCAGCAGCCAGGAGGACAGGGCGCAGCCCCAGCATTTT
CASSQEDRAQPQHF
>NA|NA|TRBV6-5|TRBJ2-7
TGTGCCAGCAGTTACTCGGAAAGGGGGGACCGGCTTCTTAGGAACGAGCAGTACTTC
CASSYSERGDRLLRNEQYF
>NA|NA|TRBV6-5|TRBJ2-1
TGTGCCAGCGGCTCCACGGTAAATGAGCAGTTCTTC
CASGSTVNEQFF
>TRBD1|once|TRBV25-1|TRBJ2-2
TGTGCCAGCAGTGCGCAGGGGGCCGGGGAGCTGTTTTTT
CASSAQGAGELFF